This note documents a single T cell receptor beta chain sequence. The CDR3 length is 13 residues. Per germline, CDR1 LGHNT and CDR2 FRNRAP. Trimming left V 1 base short and J 4 bases short, with 5 bases between. Profiled with immunoSEQ multiplex PCR; TCRdb holds only in-frame clones, not every one. Among more than 80,000 clones listed, around 90% were seen once. The data stem from a study of T cell responses to AZD1222 COVID-19 vaccine. The V call is TRBV12-5, the J call TRBJ1-3; D might be TRBD1 (5 bases). This receptor was identified in an adult in good health. The specimen comprised peripheral blood, sampled on day 0 of MenACWY control vaccination. The CDR3 region has the DNA TGTGCTAGTGGTTTGGGGGGCGGAAACACCATATATTTT. This gives the protein CASGLGGGNTIYF.